This T cell receptor (beta chain) was captured in a study of control samples from healthy donors and cancer patients. Germline-derived CDR1 and CDR2 are LGHDT and YNNKEL (reference sequence). The CDR3 length is 15 residues. Trimming took off 4 bases at V and 2 bases at J, with 13 bases between the two ends. Generated by immunoSEQ multiplex PCR, the TCRdb table keeps only in-frame clones and is missing some. Of 210,000 or so clones listed, about 91% are singletons. The source is a man aged 25 to 45 in good health. The V and J genes are TRBV3-1 (or the pseudogene TRBV3-2) and TRBJ2-3, with a weak D call TRBD2 (7 bases). Sample: blood. The CDR3 loop reads CASSRRGGDTDTQYF. CDR3 nucleotide sequence: TGTGCCAGCAGCCGGAGGGGGGGGGACACAGATACGCAGTATTTT.